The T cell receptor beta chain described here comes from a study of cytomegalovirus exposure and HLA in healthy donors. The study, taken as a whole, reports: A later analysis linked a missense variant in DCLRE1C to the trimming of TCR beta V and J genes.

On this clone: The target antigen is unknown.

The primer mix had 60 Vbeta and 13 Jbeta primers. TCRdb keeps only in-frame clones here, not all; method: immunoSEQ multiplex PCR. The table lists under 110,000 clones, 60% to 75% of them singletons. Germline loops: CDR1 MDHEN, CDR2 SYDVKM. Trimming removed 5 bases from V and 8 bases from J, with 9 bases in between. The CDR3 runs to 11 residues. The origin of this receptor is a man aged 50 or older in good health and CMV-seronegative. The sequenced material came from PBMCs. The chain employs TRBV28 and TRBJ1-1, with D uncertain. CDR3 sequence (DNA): TGTGCCAGCAGTAACCGGGTCGAAGCTTTCTTT. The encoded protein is CASSNRVEAFF.